This entry lists 27 T cell receptor beta chains sequenced from one sample in a study of T cells expressing NK-cell markers. One entry per CDR3 protein, without DNA, is what TCRdb gives after re-calling the 5' RACE reads. The sample table includes fewer than 550,000 distinct CDR3 sequences. The sample comprised blood T cells: a sorted CD56 or NKG2C T cell subset, CD4+ or CD8+ T cells, or bulk PBMC T cells (not recorded which). The receptors here all came from a woman between 45 and 60 years old in good health.

J is TRBJ2-6 and V is TRBV20-1; TCRdb designates TRBD1, a call that cannot be tested without DNA. Germline lookup yields CDR1 DFQATT and CDR2 SNEGSKA (reference sequence). The CDR3 is made up of 15 amino acids. The chain's CDR3 is CSAGTGRAGANVLTF.

The chain links TRBV20-1 to TRBJ2-6; TCRdb proposes TRBD1, but this gene call is untestable without DNA. The CDR3 runs to 15 residues. Germline V lookup: CDR1 DFQATT, CDR2 SNEGSKA (reference sequence). CDR3 amino acids: CSATQGALGANVLTF.

The CDR3 here is CASGQFFGTNTGELFF. The rearrangement joins TRBV5-1 to TRBJ2-2; absent DNA, TCRdb's TRBD1 call cannot be checked. Germline CDR1 reads SGHRS; CDR2 reads YFSETQ. This CDR3 contains 16 residues. The full variable domain, completed using reference TRBV5-1 and TRBJ2-2, is KAGVTQTPRYLIKTRGQQVTLSCSPISGHRSVSWYQQTPGQGLQFLFEYFSETQRNKGNFPGRFSGRQFSNSRSEMNVSTLELGDSALYLCASGQFFGTNTGELFFGEGSRLTVL.

This chain uses TRBV4-2 with TRBJ2-1; the TRBD2 assignment by TCRdb is unverifiable without DNA. CDR3 length equals 15 residues. Looked up from germline, CDR1 is LGHNA and CDR2 is YNFKEQ. CDR3: CASSQTSGSFNEQFF.

V usage is TRBV7-9 and J usage is TRBJ2-3; TCRdb lists TRBD1, though no DNA is available to test this call. From germline, CDR1 is SEHNR and CDR2 FQNEAQ (reference sequence). This CDR3 contains 12 residues. The CDR3 reads CASGRTTDTQYF. Using reference TRBV7-9 and TRBJ2-3 for the parts outside the CDR3, the full variable domain is DTGVSQNPRHKITKRGQNVTFRCDPISEHNRLYWYRQTLGQGPEFLTYFQNEAQLEKSRLLSDRFSAERPKGSFSTLEIQRTEQGDSAMYLCASGRTTDTQYFGPGTRLTVL.

This chain links TRBV29-1 with TRBJ2-3; TCRdb lists TRBD1, though no DNA is available to test this call. The CDR3 is 15 amino acids. Germline V gives CDR1 SQVTM, CDR2 ANQGSEA. CDR3 protein: CSVEDSRGPTDTQYF.

J is TRBJ2-6 and V is TRBV15. CDR1 is LNHNV, CDR2 YYDKDF, per germline (reference sequence). This CDR3 is 15 amino acids long. The CDR3 region is CATSQAPEGANVLTF.

The CDR3 sequence: CATRAWVRTGELFF. This sequence joins TRBV15 and TRBJ2-2. Germline CDR1 LNHNV, CDR2 YYDKDF (reference sequence). This CDR3 is built from 14 residues. The entire variable domain, with the rest obtained from reference TRBV15 and TRBJ2-2, is as follows: DAMVIQNPRYQVTQFGKPVTLSCSQTLNHNVMYWYQQKSSQAPKLLFHYYDKDFNNEADTPDNFQSRRPNTSFCFLDIRSPGLGDTAMYLCATRAWVRTGELFFGEGSRLTVL.

The chain carries TRBV12-3 or TRBV12-4 and TRBJ2-7; lacking DNA, the TRBD2 call made by TCRdb goes unchecked. The CDR3 consists of 14 residues. CDR3 residues: CASRPGLASSEQYF.

V is TRBV20-1 and J is TRBJ2-1; without DNA, the TCRdb call of TRBD2 cannot be checked. The CDR3 is 12 amino acids. The V gene's germline CDR1 is DFQATT and CDR2 SNEGSKA (reference sequence). CDR3 residues: CSASGSIDEQFF.

The V and J genes are TRBV12-3 or TRBV12-4 and TRBJ2-1; TCRdb's D gene call, TRBD1, goes unchecked for lack of DNA. This CDR3 has 15 amino acids. CDR3 in amino acids: CASSKAGGNRGEQFF.

CDR3 loop: CASSQDVGTSGTDTQYF. The chain recombines TRBV4-2 with TRBJ2-3. The CDR3 has 17 amino acids. CDR1 and CDR2 (germline): LGHNA, YNFKEQ.

This chain links TRBV7-8 with TRBJ1-2; TCRdb's D call, TRBD1, is unchecked because there is no DNA. The length of the CDR3 is 16 residues. From germline, CDR1 is SGHVS and CDR2 FQNEAQ. The CDR3 protein is CASSLKWGASTGGYTF. The full variable domain, rest sourced from reference TRBV7-8 and TRBJ1-2, is GAGVSQSPRYKVAKRGQDVALRCDPISGHVSLFWYQQALGQGPEFLTYFQNEAQLDKSGLPSDRFFAERPEGSVSTLKIQRTQQEDSAVYLCASSLKWGASTGGYTFGSGTRLTVV.

The CDR3 loop is CASSLVSGSDTQYF. This chain connects TRBV7-3 to TRBJ2-3. Per the germline V gene, CDR1 is SGHTA and CDR2 is FQGTGA. This CDR3 is built from 14 residues.

The rearrangement links TRBV7-6 to TRBJ2-1; absent DNA, TCRdb's TRBD2 call cannot be checked. Germline V gene data show CDR1 as SGHVS and CDR2 as FNYEAQ. This CDR3 is 17 amino acids long. CDR3 protein: CASSPAGTSGMVNEQFF.

The V gene is TRBV20-1, the J gene TRBJ2-5; TCRdb indicates TRBD2, and absent DNA this call remains unverified. The CDR3 loop spans 14 amino acids. Germline CDR1 DFQATT, CDR2 SNEGSKA (reference sequence). The chain's CDR3 is CSARTGGGRETQYF.

The chain carries TRBV15 and TRBJ2-2; TCRdb proposes TRBD2, but this gene call is untestable without DNA. Germline V gene lookup returns CDR1 LNHNV and CDR2 YYDKDF (reference sequence). The CDR3 totals 18 residues. The CDR3 loop is CATSRDGTRGEEAGELFF.

The chain carries TRBV10-3 and TRBJ2-3; TCRdb's D call, TRBD1, is unchecked because there is no DNA. CDR3 length: 14 amino acids. Germline loops: CDR1 ENHRY, CDR2 SYGVKD. CDR3 in amino acids: CATGTAISTDTQYF.

V gene TRBV20-1 combines with J gene TRBJ1-3; TCRdb selects TRBD1, and the lack of DNA leaves this call unchecked. Germline assignment: CDR1 DFQATT and CDR2 SNEGSKA (reference sequence). The CDR3 is made up of 14 amino acids. CDR3 sequence: CSAPAPGGGNTIYF.

The chain carries TRBV12-3 or TRBV12-4 and TRBJ1-5. CDR3 size: 14 residues. Here the CDR3 reads CASRVGFSNQPQHF.

The chain joins TRBV10-3 to TRBJ2-1. The germline CDR1 and CDR2 sequences are ENHRY and SYGVKD. This CDR3 contains 15 residues. The CDR3 here is CAISESVASYNEQFF.

J is TRBJ2-1 and V is TRBV20-1. This CDR3 region has 15 residues. Germline assignment: CDR1 DFQATT and CDR2 SNEGSKA (reference sequence). The CDR3 region is CSARMSSGVDNEQFF.

The rearrangement uses TRBV2 and TRBJ1-1; TCRdb's D gene call, TRBD1, goes unchecked for lack of DNA. This CDR3 has 13 amino acids. CDR1 and CDR2 from the germline V gene are SNHLY and FYNNEI. The CDR3 reads CASSGTGRPEAFF.

The chain employs TRBV20-1 and TRBJ2-5; the D call from TCRdb, TRBD1, cannot be confirmed without DNA. The germline V gene has CDR1 DFQATT and CDR2 SNEGSKA (reference sequence). This CDR3 is built from 15 residues. The CDR3 spells CSATRDRGDLETQYF.

The chain employs TRBV19 and TRBJ2-6; checking the TCRdb D call of TRBD1 is not possible without DNA. The CDR3 is 14 amino acids. CDR1 and CDR2 (germline): LNHDA, SQIVND (reference sequence). CDR3 protein: CASSRGAGANVLTF.

The chain recombines TRBV4-1 with TRBJ2-1; absent DNA, TCRdb's TRBD1 call cannot be checked. Germline values: CDR1 MGHRA, CDR2 YSYEKL. The CDR3 covers 12 residues. The CDR3 loop reads CASSQAGGQQFF.

The rearrangement links TRBV29-1 to TRBJ2-2; lacking DNA, the TRBD2 call made by TCRdb goes unchecked. This CDR3 region has 18 residues. CDR1 is SQVTM and CDR2 is ANQGSEA in the germline V gene. CDR3 region: CSVGREQLAGGRPGELFF.